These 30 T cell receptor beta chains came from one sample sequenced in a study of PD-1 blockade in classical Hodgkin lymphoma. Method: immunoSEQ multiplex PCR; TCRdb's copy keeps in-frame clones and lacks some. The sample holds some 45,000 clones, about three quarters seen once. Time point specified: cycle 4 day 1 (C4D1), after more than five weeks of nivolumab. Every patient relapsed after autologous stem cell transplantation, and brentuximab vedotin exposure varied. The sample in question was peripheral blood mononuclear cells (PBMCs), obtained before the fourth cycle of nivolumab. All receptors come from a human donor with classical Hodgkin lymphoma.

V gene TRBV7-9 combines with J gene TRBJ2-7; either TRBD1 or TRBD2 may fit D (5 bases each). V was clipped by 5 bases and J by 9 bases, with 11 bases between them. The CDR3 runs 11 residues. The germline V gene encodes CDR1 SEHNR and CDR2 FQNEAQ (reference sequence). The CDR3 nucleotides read TGTGCCAGCAGCGGGGGTGATCGGCAGTACTTC. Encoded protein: CASSGGDRQYF.

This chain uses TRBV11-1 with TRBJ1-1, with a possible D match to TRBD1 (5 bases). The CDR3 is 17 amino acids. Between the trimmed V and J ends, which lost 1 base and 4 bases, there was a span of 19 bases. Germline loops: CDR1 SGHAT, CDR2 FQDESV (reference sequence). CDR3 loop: CASSLVGGTAGTTEAFF. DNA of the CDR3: TGTGCCAGCAGCTTAGTAGGAGGGACTGCGGGAACCACTGAAGCTTTCTTT.

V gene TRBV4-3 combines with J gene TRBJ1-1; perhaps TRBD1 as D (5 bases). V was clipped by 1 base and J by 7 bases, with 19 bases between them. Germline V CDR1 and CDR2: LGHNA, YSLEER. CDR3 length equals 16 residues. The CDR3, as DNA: TGCGCCAGCAGCCAAGCTGGGGGAGGCATTGAGGGTGAAGCTTTCTTT. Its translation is CASSQAGGGIEGEAFF.

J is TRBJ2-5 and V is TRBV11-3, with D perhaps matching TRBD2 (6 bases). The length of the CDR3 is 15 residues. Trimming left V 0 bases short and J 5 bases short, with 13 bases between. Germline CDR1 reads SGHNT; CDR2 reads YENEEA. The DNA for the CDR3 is TGTGCCAGCAGCTTAGAGGAGGGTATAGTTGAGACCCAGTACTTC. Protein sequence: CASSLEEGIVETQYF.

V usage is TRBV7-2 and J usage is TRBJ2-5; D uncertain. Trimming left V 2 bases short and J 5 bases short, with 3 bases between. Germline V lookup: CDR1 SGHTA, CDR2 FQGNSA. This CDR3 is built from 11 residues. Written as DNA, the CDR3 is TGTGCCAGCAGCTTAAAGGAGACCCAGTACTTC. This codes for CASSLKETQYF. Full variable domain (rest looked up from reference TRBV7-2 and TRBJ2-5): GAGVSQSPSNKVTEKGKDVELRCDPISGHTALYWYRQSLGQGLEFLIYFQGNSAPDKSGLPSDRFSAERTGGSVSTLTIQRTQQEDSAVYLCASSLKETQYFGPGTRLLVL.

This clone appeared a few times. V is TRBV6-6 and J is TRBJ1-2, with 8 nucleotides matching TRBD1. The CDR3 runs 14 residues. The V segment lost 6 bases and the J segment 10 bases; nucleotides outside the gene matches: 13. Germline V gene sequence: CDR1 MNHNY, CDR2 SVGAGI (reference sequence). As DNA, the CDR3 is TGTGCCAGCAGGATAGGACAGGGCGGGGCACTCTACACCTTC. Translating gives CASRIGQGGALYTF.

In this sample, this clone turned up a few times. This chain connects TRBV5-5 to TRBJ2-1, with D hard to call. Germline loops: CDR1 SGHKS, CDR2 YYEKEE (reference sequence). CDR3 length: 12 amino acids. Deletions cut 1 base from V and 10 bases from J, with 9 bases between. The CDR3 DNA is TGTGCCAGCAGCTTGCGGGTTACGGAGCAGTTCTTC. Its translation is CASSLRVTEQFF.

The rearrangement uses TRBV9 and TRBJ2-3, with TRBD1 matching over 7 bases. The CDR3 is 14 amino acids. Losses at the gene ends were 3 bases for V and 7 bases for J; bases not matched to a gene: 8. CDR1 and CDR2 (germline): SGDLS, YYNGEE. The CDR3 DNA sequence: TGTGCCAGCAGCGAGGGACAGCGACAGAATACGCAGTATTTT. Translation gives CASSEGQRQNTQYF.

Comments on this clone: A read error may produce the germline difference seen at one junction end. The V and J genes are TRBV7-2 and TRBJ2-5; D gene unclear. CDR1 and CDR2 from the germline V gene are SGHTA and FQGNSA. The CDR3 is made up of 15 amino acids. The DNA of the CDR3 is TGTGCCAGCAGCTTGGCGGTTCTGGCCCAAGGGACCCAGTACTTC. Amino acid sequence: CASSLAVLAQGTQYF.

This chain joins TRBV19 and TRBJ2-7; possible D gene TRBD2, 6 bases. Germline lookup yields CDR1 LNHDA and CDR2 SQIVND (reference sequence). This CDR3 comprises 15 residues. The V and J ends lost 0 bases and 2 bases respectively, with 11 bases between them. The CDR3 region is CASSIDGGTTYEQYF. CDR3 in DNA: TGTGCCAGTAGTATAGACGGGGGAACTACCTACGAGCAGTACTTC.

CDR3 coding DNA: TGCGCCAGCAGCCCGACTAGGACAGGGGCTGAAGCTTTCTTT. This gives the protein CASSPTRTGAEAFF. The rearrangement joins TRBV5-1 to TRBJ1-1; 9 bases line up with TRBD1. CDR3 length equals 14 residues. The trim removed 4 bases at V and 6 bases at J, leaving 7 bases unmatched. Germline assignment: CDR1 SGHRS and CDR2 YFSETQ.

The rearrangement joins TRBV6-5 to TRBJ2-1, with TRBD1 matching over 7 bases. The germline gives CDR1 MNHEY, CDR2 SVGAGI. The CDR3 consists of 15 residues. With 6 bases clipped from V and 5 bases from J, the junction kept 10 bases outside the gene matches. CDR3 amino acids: CASSDDRVKDNEQFF. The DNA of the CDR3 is TGTGCCAGCAGCGATGACAGGGTTAAAGACAATGAGCAGTTCTTC.

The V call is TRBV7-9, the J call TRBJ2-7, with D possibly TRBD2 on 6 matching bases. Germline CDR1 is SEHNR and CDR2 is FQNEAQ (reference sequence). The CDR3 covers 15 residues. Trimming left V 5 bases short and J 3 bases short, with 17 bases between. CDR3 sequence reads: CASSLTAGTFYEQYF. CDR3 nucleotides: TGTGCCAGCAGCCTTACGGCGGGGACCTTCTACGAGCAGTACTTC.

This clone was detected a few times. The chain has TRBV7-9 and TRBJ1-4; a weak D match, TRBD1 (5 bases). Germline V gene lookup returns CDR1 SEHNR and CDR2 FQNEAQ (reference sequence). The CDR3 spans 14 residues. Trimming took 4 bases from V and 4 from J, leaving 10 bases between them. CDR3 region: CASSSRQSNEKLFF. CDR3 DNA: TGTGCCAGCAGCTCGAGACAGAGTAATGAAAAACTGTTTTTT.

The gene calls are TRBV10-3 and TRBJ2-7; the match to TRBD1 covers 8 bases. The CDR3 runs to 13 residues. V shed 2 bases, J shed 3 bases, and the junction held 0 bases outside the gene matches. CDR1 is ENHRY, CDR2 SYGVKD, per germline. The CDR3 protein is CAISEGQGYEQYF. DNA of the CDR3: TGTGCCATCAGTGAGGGACAGGGCTACGAGCAGTACTTC.

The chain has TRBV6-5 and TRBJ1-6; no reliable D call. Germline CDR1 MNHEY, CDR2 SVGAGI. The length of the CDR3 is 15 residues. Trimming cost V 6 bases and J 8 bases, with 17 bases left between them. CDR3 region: CASRLGGSPDSPLHF. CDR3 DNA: TGTGCCAGCAGATTAGGAGGGTCACCCGATTCACCCCTCCACTTT.

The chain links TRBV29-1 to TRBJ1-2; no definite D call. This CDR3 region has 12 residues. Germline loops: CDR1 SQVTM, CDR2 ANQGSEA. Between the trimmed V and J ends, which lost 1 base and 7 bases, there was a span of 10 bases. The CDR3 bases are TGCAGCGTTGAAGGGGCGGGAGGTGGCTACACCTTC. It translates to CSVEGAGGGYTF.

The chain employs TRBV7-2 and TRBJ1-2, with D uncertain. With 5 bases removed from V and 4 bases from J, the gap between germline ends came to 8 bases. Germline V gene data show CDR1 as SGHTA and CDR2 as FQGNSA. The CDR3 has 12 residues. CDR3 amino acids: CASSADRYGYTF. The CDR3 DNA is TGTGCCAGCAGCGCCGACCGCTATGGCTACACCTTC.

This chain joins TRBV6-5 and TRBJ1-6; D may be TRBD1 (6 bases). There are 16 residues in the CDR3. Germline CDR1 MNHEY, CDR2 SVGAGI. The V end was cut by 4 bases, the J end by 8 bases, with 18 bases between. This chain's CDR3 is CASSSTQTGFHSPLHF. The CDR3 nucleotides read TGTGCCAGCAGTTCTACCCAGACAGGCTTCCATTCACCCCTCCACTTT.

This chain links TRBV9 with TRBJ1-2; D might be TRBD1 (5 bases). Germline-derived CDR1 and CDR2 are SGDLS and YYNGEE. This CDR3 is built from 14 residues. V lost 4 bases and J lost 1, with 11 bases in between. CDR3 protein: CASSPGRDNYGYTF. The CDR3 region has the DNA TGTGCCAGCAGCCCGGGACGGGATAACTATGGCTACACCTTC.

CDR3: CASSAGSEQFF. Written as DNA, the CDR3 is TGTGCCAGCAGCGCAGGGTCGGAGCAGTTCTTC. The chain joins TRBV6-4 to TRBJ2-1, with TRBD1 as a possible D gene (5 bases). Germline CDR1 is MRHNA and CDR2 is SNTAGT. Trimming removed 6 bases from V and 10 bases from J, with 10 bases in between. The CDR3 runs 11 residues.

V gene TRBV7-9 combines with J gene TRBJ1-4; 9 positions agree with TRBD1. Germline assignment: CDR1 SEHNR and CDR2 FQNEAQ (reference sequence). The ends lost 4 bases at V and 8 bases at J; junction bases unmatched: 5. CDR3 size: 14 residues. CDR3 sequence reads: CASSSDRGGEKLFF. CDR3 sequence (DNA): TGTGCCAGCAGCTCGGACAGGGGAGGCGAAAAACTGTTTTTT.

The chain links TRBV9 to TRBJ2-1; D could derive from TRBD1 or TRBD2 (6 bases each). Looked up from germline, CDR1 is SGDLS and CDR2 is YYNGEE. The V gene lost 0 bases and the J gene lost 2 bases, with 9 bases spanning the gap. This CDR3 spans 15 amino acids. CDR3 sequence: CASSVDGGAYNEQFF. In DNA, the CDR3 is TGTGCCAGCAGCGTAGACGGGGGCGCCTACAATGAGCAGTTCTTC.

The DNA of the CDR3 is TGTGCCAGTAGTATAACCGGCGGATCCGAGCAGTACTTC. Protein: CASSITGGSEQYF. V gene TRBV19 combines with J gene TRBJ2-7; D call uncertain. V gave up 2 bases and J gave up 6 bases, with 11 bases separating them. This CDR3 has 13 residues. Looked up from germline, CDR1 is LNHDA and CDR2 is SQIVND (reference sequence).

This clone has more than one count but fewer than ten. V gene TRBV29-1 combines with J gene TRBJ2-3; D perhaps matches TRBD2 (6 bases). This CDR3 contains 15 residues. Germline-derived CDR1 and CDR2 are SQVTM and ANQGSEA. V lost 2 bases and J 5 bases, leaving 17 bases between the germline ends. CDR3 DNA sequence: TGCAGCGTTGAACCTCAGGGAGCGCGGGGAGATACGCAGTATTTT. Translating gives CSVEPQGARGDTQYF.

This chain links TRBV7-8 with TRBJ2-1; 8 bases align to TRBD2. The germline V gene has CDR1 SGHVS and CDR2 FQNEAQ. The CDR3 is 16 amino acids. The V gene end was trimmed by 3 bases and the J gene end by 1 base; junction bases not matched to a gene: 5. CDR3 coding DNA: TGTGCCAGCAGCTTTACTCCGGGAGGGTCCTACAATGAGCAGTTCTTC. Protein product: CASSFTPGGSYNEQFF.

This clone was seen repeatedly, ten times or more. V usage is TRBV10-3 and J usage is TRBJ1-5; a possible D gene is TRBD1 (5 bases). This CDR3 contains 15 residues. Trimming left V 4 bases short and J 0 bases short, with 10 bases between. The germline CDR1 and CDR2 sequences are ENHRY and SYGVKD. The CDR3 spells CAISVSGGSNQPQHF. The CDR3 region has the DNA TGTGCCATCAGTGTTTCTGGGGGTAGCAATCAGCCCCAGCATTTT.

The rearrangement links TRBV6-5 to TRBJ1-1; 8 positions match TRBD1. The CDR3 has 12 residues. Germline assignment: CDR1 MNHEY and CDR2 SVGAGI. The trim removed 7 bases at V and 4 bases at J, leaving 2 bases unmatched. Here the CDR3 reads CASNTGGTEAFF. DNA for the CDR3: TGTGCCAGCAACACAGGGGGCACTGAAGCTTTCTTT.

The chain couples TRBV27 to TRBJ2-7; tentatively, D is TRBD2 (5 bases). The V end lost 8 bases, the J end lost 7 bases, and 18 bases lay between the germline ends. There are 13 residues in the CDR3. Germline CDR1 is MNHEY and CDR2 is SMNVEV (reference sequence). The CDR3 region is CASAEGIPGEQYF. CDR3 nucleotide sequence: TGTGCCAGCGCCGAAGGGATTCCGGGGGAGCAGTACTTC.

The CDR3: CASSFGGGETQYF. CDR3 bases: TGTGCCAGCAGCTTTGGGGGAGGTGAGACCCAGTACTTC. The chain combines TRBV5-4 with TRBJ2-5; weak D call: TRBD2 (6 bases). Trimming took off 2 bases at V and 5 bases at J, with 10 bases between the two ends. Germline V gene lookup returns CDR1 SGHNT and CDR2 YYREEE (reference sequence). This CDR3 has 13 residues.